This T cell receptor (beta chain) comes out of a study of blood T cell repertoires in COVID-19. Study as a whole: The study drew acute and convalescent COVID-19 samples from the United States, Italy and Spain. From T cells, B-cell-depleted T cells, or PBMCs came the material, which was cDNA or gDNA.

In the original analysis: Scientists estimated how many nucleated cells there were by amplifying reference gene primers. The repertoire was sequenced with immunoSEQ multiplex PCR; TCRdb's copy has only in-frame clones and lacks some. V and J calls and clone size are copied from that table; D and trimming were computed from the DNA. The sample lists about 190,000 clones, around 79% seen once, with under 15% in the top ten. The receptor was isolated from a woman aged 45-65 years with acute or convalescent COVID-19. Material for sequencing was peripheral blood.

In nucleotides, the CDR3 is TGTGCCAGTAGTATTGACGTCAGCGGAGTAGGCTACACCTTC. Translation: CASSIDVSGVGYTF. The V and J genes are TRBV19 and TRBJ1-2; D not certain. Trimming pared 3 bases from V and 8 bases from J, leaving 16 bases between. The CDR3 is 14 amino acids. The V gene's germline CDR1 is LNHDA and CDR2 SQIVND (reference sequence). Drawing the rest from reference TRBV19 and TRBJ1-2, the complete variable domain is DGGITQSPKYLFRKEGQNVTLSCEQNLNHDAMYWYRQDPGQGLRLIYYSQIVNDFQKGDIAEGYSVSREKKESFPLTVTSAQKNPTAFYLCASSIDVSGVGYTFGSGTRLTVV.